These 24 T cell receptor beta chains originate from one sample sequenced in a study of identical twins. Each CDR3 protein gets one entry after TCRdb re-called the 5' RACE reads with MiXCR. Among 570,000 or so distinct CDR3 sequences, nearly 10% were seen once, and the ten largest hold approximately 3%. The same sample was also used in a study of yellow fever vaccine responses in identical twins.

Sequencing was carried out using PBMCs. Every receptor here comes from a woman under 30 in good health.

The genes are TRBV7-6 and TRBJ2-5; no definite D call. The CDR3 spans 11 residues. Germline assignment: CDR1 SGHVS and CDR2 FNYEAQ. V was shortened by 4 bases and J by 9 bases, with 9 bases between the two germline ends. Here the CDR3 DNA reads TGTGCCAGCAGCTGGTCTCGAGCCCAGTACTTC. Amino acid sequence: CASSWSRAQYF. Drawing the rest from reference TRBV7-6 and TRBJ2-5, the complete variable domain is GAGVSQSPRYKVTKRGQDVALRCDPISGHVSLYWYRQALGQGPEFLTYFNYEAQQDKSGLPNDRFSAERPEGSISTLTIQRTEQRDSAMYRCASSWSRAQYFGPGTRLLVL.

This chain links TRBV5-1 with TRBJ2-1; TRBD2 matches 9 bases. Germline CDR1 reads SGHRS; CDR2 reads YFSETQ. V trimming: 0 bases; J trimming: 10 bases; junction bases outside the gene matches: 8. The CDR3 runs 15 residues. The CDR3 sequence is CASSLVAGASGEQFF. CDR3 nucleotide sequence: TGCGCCAGCAGCTTGGTAGCGGGAGCCTCAGGAGAGCAGTTCTTC.

There are many counts of this clonotype. The J gene is TRBJ1-4, the V gene TRBV4-2, with 11 bases that match TRBD1. Germline V gene sequence: CDR1 LGHNA, CDR2 YNFKEQ. Trimming cost V 2 bases and J 6 bases; bases outside gene matches: 5. This CDR3 region has 16 residues. The CDR3 here is CASSQRTGGRDEKLFF. The CDR3 bases are TGTGCCAGCAGCCAAAGGACAGGGGGCCGAGATGAAAAACTGTTTTTT.

The chain combines TRBV10-3 with TRBJ2-3, with TRBD1 identical over 10 bases. Trimming took 6 bases from V and 5 from J; bases not matched to a gene: 8. CDR3 length: 15 residues. Germline loops: CDR1 ENHRY, CDR2 SYGVKD. In DNA, the CDR3 is TGTGCCATCAGGACCGACAGGGGGCGGGAAGATACGCAGTATTTT. Translated, it gives CAIRTDRGREDTQYF.

This clonotype was detected a few times. The rearrangement links TRBV6-1 to TRBJ1-1; D call uncertain. V was cut by 5 bases and J by 4 bases, with 14 bases left in between. This CDR3 has 14 residues. Germline assignment: CDR1 MNHNS and CDR2 SASEGT. The CDR3 loop reads CASSQLGPGTEAFF. The CDR3, as DNA: TGTGCCAGCAGTCAACTGGGCCCGGGCACTGAAGCTTTCTTT.

The V call is TRBV5-1, the J call TRBJ1-6, with 7 bases matching TRBD1. The germline V gene encodes CDR1 SGHRS and CDR2 YFSETQ. The length of the CDR3 is 16 residues. Trimming removed 0 bases from V and 5 bases from J; junction bases left unmatched: 5. CDR3 in DNA: TGCGCCAGCAGCTTGGCGCAGGGGGGAAATAATTCACCCCTCCACTTT. Its protein product is CASSLAQGGNNSPLHF.

The chain has TRBV29-1 and TRBJ2-1; the D call may be TRBD1 or TRBD2 (6 bases each). This CDR3 region has 14 residues. V lost 4 bases to trimming and J lost 6 bases, with 16 bases between them. Germline V lookup: CDR1 SQVTM, CDR2 ANQGSEA. CDR3 in DNA: TGCAGCGTTGGGGGGGCGAGGAGTGGCAATGAGCAGTTCTTC. This encodes CSVGGARSGNEQFF.

As for this clonotype: The junction differs from germline at one of its ends, possibly a read error. V and J are TRBV7-9 and TRBJ2-5, with D possibly TRBD1 on 6 matching bases. Germline lookup yields CDR1 SEHNR and CDR2 FQNEAQ (reference sequence). The CDR3 contains 12 residues. The DNA for the CDR3 is TGTGCCAGCAGCTTAGCGGGGGCGGCGTCCGATTTC. Translated: CASSLAGAASDF. The complete variable domain, with remaining parts taken from reference TRBV7-9 and TRBJ2-5, reads DTGVSQNPRHKITKRGQNVTFRCDPISEHNRLYWYRQTLGQGPEFLTYFQNEAQLEKSRLLSDRFSAERPKGSFSTLEIQRTEQGDSAMYLCASSLAGAASDFGPGTRLLVL.

This clonotype was observed a handful of times. The chain employs TRBV28 and TRBJ2-7; weak D call: TRBD2 (6 bases). Germline CDR1 MDHEN, CDR2 SYDVKM. V was cut by 4 bases and J by 6 bases, with 10 bases left in between. The CDR3 is 12 residues long. CDR3 sequence: CASSWEVREQYF. The CDR3 nucleotides are TGTGCCAGCAGTTGGGAGGTTCGCGAGCAGTACTTC.

The chain uses TRBV14 and TRBJ2-7; 9 bases agree with TRBD2. This CDR3 contains 15 residues. The V gene's germline CDR1 is SGHDN and CDR2 FVKESK. With V trimmed by 2 bases and J by 1 base, 3 bases remained unmatched. As DNA, the CDR3 is TGTGCCAGCAGCCAATCTAGCGGGGAATCCTACGAGCAGTACTTC. Translated: CASSQSSGESYEQYF.

V and J are TRBV7-2 and TRBJ1-5, with a tentative D call TRBD1 (5 bases). The CDR3 covers 13 residues. Germline V gene sequence: CDR1 SGHTA, CDR2 FQGNSA. The germline V and J ends were trimmed by 1 base and 11 bases, with 12 bases remaining between them. The CDR3 loop is CASSLGGGMAQHF. CDR3 DNA sequence: TGTGCCAGCAGCTTAGGGGGGGGGATGGCCCAGCATTTT.

Comment on this clonotype: One base away lies a much larger clone, so this may be a sequencing read error. The CDR3 loop reads CASSPTTDSLYEQYF. The DNA of the CDR3 is TGCGCCAGCAGCCCCACCACGGACTCTTTGTACGAGCAGTACTTC. V gene TRBV4-3 combines with J gene TRBJ2-7; D is perhaps TRBD2 (5 bases). CDR1 is LGHNA and CDR2 is YSLEER in the germline V gene. The CDR3 is 15 residues long. Between the trimmed V and J ends, which lost 4 bases and 4 bases, there was a span of 17 bases.

The V and J genes are TRBV7-2 and TRBJ2-3; D not certain. Trimming removed 5 bases from V and 10 bases from J, with 13 bases in between. The CDR3 totals 12 residues. Germline CDR1 is SGHTA and CDR2 is FQGNSA. CDR3 region: CASSLRTWSQYF. CDR3 DNA sequence: TGTGCCAGCAGCCTTCGGACCTGGTCGCAGTATTTT.

This clonotype was seen a few times. The chain has TRBV3-1 and TRBJ2-7; 8 nucleotides line up with TRBD2. The junction had 8 bases not matched to a gene; V was cut back by 4 bases and J by 6 bases. Germline V gives CDR1 LGHDT, CDR2 YNNKEL (reference sequence). The CDR3 runs to 14 residues. CDR3 residues: CASSPKAGVGEQYF. Here the CDR3 DNA reads TGTGCCAGCAGCCCTAAAGCGGGAGTGGGCGAGCAGTACTTC.

This clonotype was detected a few times. The chain's CDR3 is CASSLVSSGYPYNEQFF. In DNA form, the CDR3 reads TGTGCCAGCAGCTTAGTCTCTAGCGGTTACCCCTACAATGAGCAGTTCTTC. This chain uses TRBV11-2 with TRBJ2-1; 7 bases map to TRBD2. The germline CDR1 and CDR2 sequences are SGHAT and FQNNGV. J was trimmed by 2 bases and V by 1 base; bases with no gene match: 8. The CDR3 consists of 17 residues.

This clonotype showed up many times. This chain uses TRBV28 with TRBJ2-1; 9 bases align to TRBD1. Germline V CDR1 and CDR2: MDHEN, SYDVKM. Trimming at V came to 6 bases and at J to 6 bases, leaving 9 bases not matched to a gene. CDR3 length: 15 amino acids. CDR3 in amino acids: CASSPDRGIGNEQFF. The CDR3 DNA is TGTGCCAGCAGCCCTGACAGGGGGATCGGCAATGAGCAGTTCTTC. The complete variable domain, with remaining parts taken from reference TRBV28 and TRBJ2-1, reads DVKVTQSSRYLVKRTGEKVFLECVQDMDHENMFWYRQDPGLGLRLIYFSYDVKMKEKGDIPEGYSVSREKKERFSLILESASTNQTSMYLCASSPDRGIGNEQFFGPGTRLTVL.

This clonotype was detected a few times. The chain uses TRBV29-1 and TRBJ2-1; D call uncertain. V was cut by 4 bases and J by 8 bases, with 18 bases left in between. Germline V gives CDR1 SQVTM, CDR2 ANQGSEA. The CDR3 loop spans 14 amino acids. The CDR3 sequence: CSVVRWITQDEQFF. The CDR3, as DNA: TGCAGCGTTGTACGGTGGATCACCCAAGATGAGCAGTTCTTC.

V is TRBV3-1 and J is TRBJ2-5, with 8 bases aligning to TRBD2. Germline V CDR1 and CDR2: LGHDT, YNNKEL (reference sequence). The CDR3 runs to 14 residues. V trimming: 4 bases; J trimming: 2 bases; junction bases outside the gene matches: 3. The CDR3 DNA reads TGTGCCAGCAGCCGAGCGGGGGATCAAGAGACCCAGTACTTC. Amino acid sequence: CASSRAGDQETQYF.

This clonotype was counted many times. The rearrangement links TRBV7-9 to TRBJ2-5; D gene ambiguous. CDR3 size: 12 residues. The germline V gene has CDR1 SEHNR and CDR2 FQNEAQ (reference sequence). Trimming cost V 5 bases and J 5 bases, with 9 bases left between them. CDR3 in amino acids: CASSKSRETQYF. Here the CDR3 DNA reads TGTGCCAGCAGCAAAAGTAGGGAGACCCAGTACTTC.

The chain employs TRBV2 and TRBJ2-2; tentatively, D is TRBD1 (5 bases). Trimming took off 3 bases at V and 2 bases at J, with 13 bases between the two ends. The CDR3 spans 16 residues. Germline V gene data show CDR1 as SNHLY and CDR2 as FYNNEI. The CDR3 sequence is CASSDYGRVNTGELFF. DNA of the CDR3: TGTGCCAGCAGTGATTACGGCAGGGTAAACACCGGGGAGCTGTTTTTT. Variable domain in full (rest from reference TRBV2 and TRBJ2-2): EPEVTQTPSHQVTQMGQEVILRCVPISNHLYFYWYRQILGQKVEFLVSFYNNEISEKSEIFDDQFSVERPDGSNFTLKIRSTKLEDSAMYFCASSDYGRVNTGELFFGEGSRLTVL.

This clonotype has at least ten counts. The V call is TRBV7-2, the J call TRBJ2-3, with D possibly being TRBD2 (6 bases). The germline V gene encodes CDR1 SGHTA and CDR2 FQGNSA. This CDR3 has 13 amino acids. Trimming stripped 0 bases from V and 6 bases from J, with 7 bases between. The CDR3 reads CASSLAAGDTQYF. CDR3 coding DNA: TGTGCCAGCAGCTTAGCGGCGGGGGATACGCAGTATTTT.

This clonotype was counted between two and nine times. The chain uses TRBV6-2 or TRBV6-3 and TRBJ1-1; D not resolved. Trimming cost V 6 bases and J 4 bases, with 9 bases left between them. This CDR3 comprises 12 residues. Looked up from germline, CDR1 is MNHEY and CDR2 is SVGEGT. The CDR3 region is CASSPALTEAFF. For the CDR3, the DNA is TGTGCCAGCAGCCCTGCTCTCACTGAAGCTTTCTTT.

J is TRBJ2-3 and V is TRBV4-3; D possibly corresponds to TRBD2 (7 bases). V was cut by 1 base and J by 6 bases, with 20 bases left in between. The CDR3 covers 17 residues. Per germline, CDR1 LGHNA and CDR2 YSLEER. The CDR3 is CASSQGIGGAGRDTQYF. In nucleotides, the CDR3 is TGCGCCAGCAGCCAAGGGATTGGGGGGGCAGGACGGGATACGCAGTATTTT.

This clonotype was observed a handful of times. The chain is built from TRBV6-2 or TRBV6-3 and TRBJ2-3; 9 bases are shared with TRBD2. The ends lost 3 bases at V and 2 bases at J; junction bases unmatched: 9. Germline V gene lookup returns CDR1 MNHEY and CDR2 SVGEGT. The CDR3 contains 17 residues. In DNA form, the CDR3 reads TGTGCCAGCAGTTATAGCGGGAGTAAAGGGACCACAGATACGCAGTATTTT. It encodes CASSYSGSKGTTDTQYF.